One and the same sample provided the 3 T cell receptor beta chains below, sequenced in a study of early stage breast cancer tumors. Repertoires were generated with immunoSEQ multiplex PCR, while TCRdb's copy carries only in-frame clones and drops some. The table includes approximately 20,000 clones, approximately 82% detected once. Sequences were obtained from blood. These receptors all stem from a person between 65 and 79 years old with breast cancer.

The CDR3 DNA reads TGTGCCAGCTCACCAGGGGGAGGTCAGCCCCAGCATTTT. Translating gives CASSPGGGQPQHF. J is TRBJ1-5 and V is TRBV18; maybe TRBD1 (5 bases). The CDR3 has 13 residues. The germline V gene has CDR1 KGHSH and CDR2 LQKENI. Trimming took 2 bases from V and 6 from J, leaving 8 bases between them. The full variable domain, its missing parts supplied by reference TRBV18 and TRBJ1-5, is NAGVMQNPRHLVRRRGQEARLRCSPMKGHSHVYWYRQLPEEGLKFMVYLQKENIIDESGMPKERFSAEFPKEGPSILRIQQVVRGDSAAYFCASSPGGGQPQHFGDGTRLSIL.

J is TRBJ1-2 and V is TRBV5-4; 8 bases line up with TRBD1. V was pared by 5 bases and J by 6 bases, with 6 bases of the junction left unmatched. The CDR3 contains 13 residues. CDR1 and CDR2 (germline): SGHNT, YYREEE (reference sequence). Here the CDR3 reads CASSLTGGNGYTF. DNA of the CDR3: TGTGCCAGCAGTCTCACAGGGGGTAATGGCTACACCTTC.

The chain is built from TRBV19 and TRBJ1-2; TRBD1 matches at 7 bases. The CDR3 sequence is 14 residues long. V gave up 7 bases and J gave up 1 base; unmatched junction bases: 6. Germline V gene sequence: CDR1 LNHDA, CDR2 SQIVND (reference sequence). The CDR3 region is CASNPGTVNYGYTF. The CDR3 nucleotides read TGTGCCAGTAACCCCGGGACAGTTAACTATGGCTACACCTTC. The full variable domain, rest sourced from reference TRBV19 and TRBJ1-2, is DGGITQSPKYLFRKEGQNVTLSCEQNLNHDAMYWYRQDPGQGLRLIYYSQIVNDFQKGDIAEGYSVSREKKESFPLTVTSAQKNPTAFYLCASNPGTVNYGYTFGSGTRLTVV.